This TCR beta chain was sequenced for a study of CD8 T cells in ankylosing spondylitis (dated by TCRdb to between 2016 and 2019). About the full investigation: To find TCR variants linked to disease, the study profiled T cell receptor beta repertoires in ankylosing spondylitis patients and healthy donors. The full study cohort was made up of approximately 24 ankylosing spondylitis patients and 108 healthy donors. Peripheral blood was sampled, and synovial fluid was also collected from ankylosing spondylitis patients. Beyond this particular receptor, the publication reports: Blood from ankylosing spondylitis patients appeared to be characterized by a TCR beta motif made up of 8 or 9 highly homologous amino acid variants. The disease-linked clones were reported as significantly enriched in matched synovial fluid samples from ankylosing spondylitis patients. A CD8+ phenotype was shown by the disease-linked clones, which were found at relatively low frequencies in peripheral blood. Some of the motif variants had been reported before in the synovial fluid and blood of reactive arthritis patients, a finding that suggests common disease-initiation mechanisms.

Synovial fluid samples were paired with blood samples taken from the same ankylosing spondylitis patients. Ten or more counts support this clonotype. What antigen it recognizes has not been identified. No clone much larger than this one lies a single base away; base qualities are absent. The sequencer listed for this sample is Illumina HiSeq 2500. Quantitative 5'-RACE with molecular barcodes was the method used to prepare the TCR beta libraries. The original pipeline was this. To identify disease-linked TCR variants, a new computational method was used, one built on a probabilistic model of VDJ rearrangement. TCRdb redid the processing of the public reads, applying fastp at Q25 and MiXCR, and retained in-frame beta chains. Duplicate CDR3 protein sequences are folded into a single record with the most common DNA and genes. The V and J calls, along with clone size, are taken from TCRdb and not from the paper's own processing. The sample table holds about 140,000 distinct CDR3 sequences, of which under 35% were seen once. 4.5% to 6% of the sample comes from the top ten.

The trim is 7 bases for V and 1 base for J, with a gap of 23 bases between the germline ends. Including the terminal cysteine and phenylalanine, the CDR3 comprises 19 residues. Only CDR3 DNA is held: 57 bases, read in frame from base 1. Sequences MNHNS (CDR1) and SASEGT (CDR2) are obtained from the germline V gene. The chain is assembled from TRBV6-1 and TRBJ2-6; no D gene can be assigned with confidence. The material sequenced was synovial fluid, either unsorted or a sorted T cell fraction (not recorded which). The sequence derives from a male donor with ankylosing spondylitis. The DNA sequence reads TGTGCCAGCAAAAACTCGGCCCAGGTTGCTAATTCTGGGGCCAACGTCCTGACTTTC. This sequence encodes CASKNSAQVANSGANVLTF.